The 3 T cell receptor beta chains below were found in one sample sequenced in a study of cytomegalovirus exposure and HLA in healthy donors. The table came from immunoSEQ multiplex PCR; TCRdb's copy has only in-frame clones and leaves some out. Here the sample spans some 49,000 clones, 94% being singletons. The material sequenced was PBMCs. Every receptor here comes from a woman in her late teens or twenties in good health and CMV-seropositive.

The rearrangement uses TRBV7-6 and TRBJ2-5; 9 bases map to TRBD1. The CDR3 has 15 amino acids. CDR1 and CDR2 from the germline V gene are SGHVS and FNYEAQ. V dropped 5 bases and J dropped 7; count of bases not matched to a gene: 11. The CDR3 sequence is CASSQGGTGILTQYF. CDR3 in DNA: TGTGCCAGCAGCCAAGGGGGGACAGGGATCTTGACCCAGTACTTC. The whole variable domain, filled in from reference TRBV7-6 and TRBJ2-5, reads GAGVSQSPRYKVTKRGQDVALRCDPISGHVSLYWYRQALGQGPEFLTYFNYEAQQDKSGLPNDRFSAERPEGSISTLTIQRTEQRDSAMYRCASSQGGTGILTQYFGPGTRLLVL.

V and J are TRBV11-2 and TRBJ2-3, with 8 bases fitting TRBD2. V shed 5 bases, J shed 1 base, and the junction held 2 bases outside the gene matches. Germline V gene data show CDR1 as SGHAT and CDR2 as FQNNGV. CDR3 size: 14 residues. The CDR3 bases are TGTGCCAGCAGCATACTAGCGGGCACAGATACGCAGTATTTT. Its protein is CASSILAGTDTQYF.

This clone came up a few times. CDR3 in amino acids: CASSTKEKLFF. CDR3 nucleotide sequence: TGTGCCAGCAGCACAAAAGAAAAACTGTTTTTT. V is TRBV28 and J is TRBJ1-4; D uncertain. The length of the CDR3 is 11 residues. The V and J ends lost 6 bases and 8 bases respectively, with 7 bases between them. Germline loops: CDR1 MDHEN, CDR2 SYDVKM.